This TCR beta chain derives from a study of radiotherapy plus CTLA-4 blockade in lung cancer. Looking at the study overall: Objective response was observed in more than 15% of patients, and disease control in about 30%.

CDR1 is SGHNT and CDR2 is YYREEE in the germline V gene (reference sequence). V was trimmed by 4 bases and J by 7 bases, leaving 17 bases between them. There are 14 residues in the CDR3. CTLA-4 blockade using ipilimumab, together with focal radiation, was received by patients with chemo-refractory metastatic non-small-cell lung cancer. Whole-study findings and limits: Reported findings show early blood T cell clone dynamics, with interferon-beta, best predicted response. After radiotherapy and ipilimumab, tumor-derived clones expanded in peripheral blood.

On this clone: Its antigen is unknown.

The assay was immunoSEQ multiplex PCR, and TCRdb's table has in-frame clones only and misses some. The sample includes about 43,000 clones, 65% to 75% of them seen just once. The TCR was taken from a human donor with non-small cell lung cancer who had a partial response to radiotherapy plus ipilimumab. This rearrangement joins TRBV5-4 to TRBJ1-1, with TRBD1 as a possible D gene (5 bases). The sequences come from peripheral blood, collected from a patient treated with radiotherapy plus ipilimumab. The CDR3 loop reads CASSPSAGRDEAFF. CDR3 DNA sequence: TGTGCCAGCAGCCCCTCAGCAGGCAGGGATGAAGCTTTCTTT.